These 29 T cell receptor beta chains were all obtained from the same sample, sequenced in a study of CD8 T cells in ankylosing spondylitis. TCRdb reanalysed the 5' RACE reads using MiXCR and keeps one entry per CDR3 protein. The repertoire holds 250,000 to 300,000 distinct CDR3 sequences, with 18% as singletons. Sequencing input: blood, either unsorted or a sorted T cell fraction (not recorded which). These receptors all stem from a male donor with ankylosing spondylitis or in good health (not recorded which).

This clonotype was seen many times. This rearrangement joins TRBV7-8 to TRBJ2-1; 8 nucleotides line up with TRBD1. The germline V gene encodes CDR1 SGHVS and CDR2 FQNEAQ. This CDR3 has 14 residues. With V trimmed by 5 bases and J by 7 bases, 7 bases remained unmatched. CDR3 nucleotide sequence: TGTGCCAGCAGCCTCGGACAGGGTGTTAATGAGCAGTTCTTC. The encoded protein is CASSLGQGVNEQFF.

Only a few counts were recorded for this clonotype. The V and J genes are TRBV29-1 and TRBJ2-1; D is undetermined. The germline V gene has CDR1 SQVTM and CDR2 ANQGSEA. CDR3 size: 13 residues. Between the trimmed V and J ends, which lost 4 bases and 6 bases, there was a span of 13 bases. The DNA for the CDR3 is TGCAGCGTTGCCCCCCTAGGAATCAATGAGCAGTTCTTC. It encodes CSVAPLGINEQFF.

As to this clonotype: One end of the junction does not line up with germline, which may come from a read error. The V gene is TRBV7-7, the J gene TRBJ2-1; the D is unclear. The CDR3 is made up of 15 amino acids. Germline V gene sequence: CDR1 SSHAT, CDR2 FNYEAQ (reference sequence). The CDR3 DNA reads TGTGCTAGCAGCTTAGATGTTAACTCCTACAATGAGCAGTTCTTC. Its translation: CASSLDVNSYNEQFF.

CDR3 sequence: CASSWLSYEQYF. The CDR3 DNA reads TGTGCCAGCAGCTGGCTCTCCTACGAGCAGTACTTC. This chain uses TRBV12-3 or TRBV12-4 with TRBJ2-7; unclear D gene. V lost 6 bases to trimming and J lost 0 bases, with 6 bases between them. The CDR3 has 12 residues.

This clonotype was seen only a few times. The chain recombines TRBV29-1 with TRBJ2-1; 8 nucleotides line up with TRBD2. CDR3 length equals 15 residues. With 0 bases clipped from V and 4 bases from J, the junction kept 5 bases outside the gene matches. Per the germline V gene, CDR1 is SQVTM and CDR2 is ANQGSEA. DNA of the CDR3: TGCAGCGTTGAAGATACGGGGGGGTCGTACAATGAGCAGTTCTTC. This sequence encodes CSVEDTGGSYNEQFF.

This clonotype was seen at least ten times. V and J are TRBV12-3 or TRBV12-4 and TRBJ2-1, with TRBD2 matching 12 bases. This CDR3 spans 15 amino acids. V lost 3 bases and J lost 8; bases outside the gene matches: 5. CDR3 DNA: TGTGCCAGCAGTTTGGAGACTAGCGGGAGCGATGAGCAGTTCTTC. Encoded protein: CASSLETSGSDEQFF.

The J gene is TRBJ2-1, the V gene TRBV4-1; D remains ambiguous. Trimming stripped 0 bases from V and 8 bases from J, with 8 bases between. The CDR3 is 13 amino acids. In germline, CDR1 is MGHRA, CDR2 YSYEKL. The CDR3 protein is CASSQELSDEQFF. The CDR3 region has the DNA TGCGCCAGCAGCCAAGAGTTAAGCGATGAGCAGTTCTTC.

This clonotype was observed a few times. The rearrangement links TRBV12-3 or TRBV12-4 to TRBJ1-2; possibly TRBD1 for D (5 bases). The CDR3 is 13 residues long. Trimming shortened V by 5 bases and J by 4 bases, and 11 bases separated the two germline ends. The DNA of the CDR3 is TGTGCCAGCAGTACCGGGGCCAGCTATGGCTACACCTTC. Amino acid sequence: CASSTGASYGYTF.

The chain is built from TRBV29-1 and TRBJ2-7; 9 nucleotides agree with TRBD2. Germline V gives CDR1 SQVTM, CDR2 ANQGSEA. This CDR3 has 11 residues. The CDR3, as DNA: TGCAGTGCAGCTAGCGGGACCGAGCAGTACTTC. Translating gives CSAASGTEQYF.

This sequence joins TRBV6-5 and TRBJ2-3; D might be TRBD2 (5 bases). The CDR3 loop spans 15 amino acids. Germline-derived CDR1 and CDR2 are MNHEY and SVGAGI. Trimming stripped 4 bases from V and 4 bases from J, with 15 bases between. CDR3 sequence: CASSSPGLPPDTQYF. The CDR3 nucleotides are TGTGCCAGCAGTTCCCCGGGGTTACCGCCAGATACGCAGTATTTT.

The DNA of the CDR3 is TGTGCCAGCAGCTTAGGACTAGTTGATGAGCAGTTCTTC. This translates into CASSLGLVDEQFF. The chain couples TRBV7-3 to TRBJ2-1; 7 positions agree with TRBD2. Per germline, CDR1 SGHTA and CDR2 FQGTGA. The CDR3 extends over 13 amino acids. Trimming cost V 2 bases and J 8 bases; bases outside gene matches: 3.

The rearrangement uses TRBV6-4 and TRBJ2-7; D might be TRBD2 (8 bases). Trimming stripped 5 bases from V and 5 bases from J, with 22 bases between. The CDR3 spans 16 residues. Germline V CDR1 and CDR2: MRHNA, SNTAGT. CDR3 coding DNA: TGTGCCAGCAGTAACCAGGGGGGCGGGAGGTTTAACGAGCAGTACTTC. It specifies CASSNQGGGRFNEQYF.

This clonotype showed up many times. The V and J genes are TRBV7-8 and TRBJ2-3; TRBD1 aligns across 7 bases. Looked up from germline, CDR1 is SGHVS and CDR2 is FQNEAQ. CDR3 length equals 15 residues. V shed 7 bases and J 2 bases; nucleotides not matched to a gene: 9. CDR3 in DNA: TGTGCCAGCAACCTACAGGGGACCGACACAGATACGCAGTATTTT. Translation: CASNLQGTDTDTQYF.

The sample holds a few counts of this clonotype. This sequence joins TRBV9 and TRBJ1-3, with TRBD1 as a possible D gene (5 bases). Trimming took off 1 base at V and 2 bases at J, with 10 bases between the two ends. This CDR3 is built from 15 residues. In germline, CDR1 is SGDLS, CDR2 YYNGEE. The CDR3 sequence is CASSVKGVPGNTIYF. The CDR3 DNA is TGTGCCAGCAGCGTAAAAGGGGTTCCTGGAAACACCATATATTTT.

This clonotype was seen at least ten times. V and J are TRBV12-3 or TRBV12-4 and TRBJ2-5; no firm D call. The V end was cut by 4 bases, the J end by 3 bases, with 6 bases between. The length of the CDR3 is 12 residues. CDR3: CASSSPKETQYF. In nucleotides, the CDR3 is TGTGCCAGCAGTTCGCCGAAAGAGACCCAGTACTTC.

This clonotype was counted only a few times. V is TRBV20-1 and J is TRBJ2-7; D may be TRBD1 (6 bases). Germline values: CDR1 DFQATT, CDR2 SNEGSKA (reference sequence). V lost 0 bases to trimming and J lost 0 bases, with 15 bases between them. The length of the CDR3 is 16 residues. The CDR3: CSARDWSGVSSYEQYF. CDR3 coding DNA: TGCAGTGCTAGAGATTGGTCAGGGGTTAGCTCCTACGAGCAGTACTTC.

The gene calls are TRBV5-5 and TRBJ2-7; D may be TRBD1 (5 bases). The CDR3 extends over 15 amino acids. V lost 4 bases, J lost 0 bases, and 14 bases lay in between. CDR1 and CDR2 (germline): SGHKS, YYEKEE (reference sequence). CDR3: CASSHLGLDSYEQYF. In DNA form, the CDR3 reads TGTGCCAGCAGCCACCTGGGGCTGGACTCCTACGAGCAGTACTTC.

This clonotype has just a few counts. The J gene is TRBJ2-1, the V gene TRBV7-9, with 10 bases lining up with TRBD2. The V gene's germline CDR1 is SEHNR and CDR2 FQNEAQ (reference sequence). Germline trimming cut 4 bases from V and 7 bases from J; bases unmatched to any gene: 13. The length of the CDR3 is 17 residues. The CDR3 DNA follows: TGTGCCAGCAGCTACCCCCTAGAGCGGGAGGGCCTTAATGAGCAGTTCTTC. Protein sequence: CASSYPLEREGLNEQFF.

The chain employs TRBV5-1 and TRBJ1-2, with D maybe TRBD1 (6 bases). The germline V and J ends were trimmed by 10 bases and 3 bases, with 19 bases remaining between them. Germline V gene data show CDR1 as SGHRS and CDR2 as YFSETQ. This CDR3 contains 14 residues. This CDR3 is CASNGGGEDYGYTF. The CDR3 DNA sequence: TGCGCCTCCAACGGAGGGGGAGAAGACTATGGCTACACCTTC.

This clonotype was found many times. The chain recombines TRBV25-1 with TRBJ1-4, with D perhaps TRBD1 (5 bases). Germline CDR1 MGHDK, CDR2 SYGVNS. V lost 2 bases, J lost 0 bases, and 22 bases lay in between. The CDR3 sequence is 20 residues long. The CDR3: CASSESTGTIIYATNEKLFF. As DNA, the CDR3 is TGTGCCAGCAGTGAAAGCACCGGGACGATTATCTATGCAACTAATGAAAAACTGTTTTTT.

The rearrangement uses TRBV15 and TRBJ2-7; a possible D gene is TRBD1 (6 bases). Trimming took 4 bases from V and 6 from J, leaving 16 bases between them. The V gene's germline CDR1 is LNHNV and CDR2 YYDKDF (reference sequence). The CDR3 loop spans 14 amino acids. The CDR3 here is CATSKGPEGVEQYF. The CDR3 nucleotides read TGTGCCACCAGCAAAGGGCCCGAGGGGGTCGAGCAGTACTTC.

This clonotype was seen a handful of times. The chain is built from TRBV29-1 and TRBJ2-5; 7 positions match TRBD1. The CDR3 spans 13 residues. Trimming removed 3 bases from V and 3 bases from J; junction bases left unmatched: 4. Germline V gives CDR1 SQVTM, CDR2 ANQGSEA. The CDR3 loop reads CSVDRDRKETQYF. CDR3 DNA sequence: TGCAGCGTTGACCGGGACAGAAAAGAGACCCAGTACTTC.

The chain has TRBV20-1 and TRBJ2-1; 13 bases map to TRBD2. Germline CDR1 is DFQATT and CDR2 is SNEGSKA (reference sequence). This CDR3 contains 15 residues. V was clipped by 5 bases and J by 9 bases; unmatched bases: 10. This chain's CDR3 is CSADLLAGGQFEQFF. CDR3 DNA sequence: TGCAGTGCTGACTTACTAGCGGGAGGGCAGTTTGAGCAGTTCTTC.

The CDR3 region is CASSPENTGANVLTF. CDR3 nucleotide sequence: TGTGCCAGCTCACCGGAGAACACTGGGGCCAACGTCCTGACTTTC. The chain combines TRBV18 with TRBJ2-6; the D is unclear. V lost 3 bases and J 2 bases, leaving 8 bases between the germline ends. This CDR3 is built from 15 residues. Germline V gene data show CDR1 as KGHSH and CDR2 as LQKENI.

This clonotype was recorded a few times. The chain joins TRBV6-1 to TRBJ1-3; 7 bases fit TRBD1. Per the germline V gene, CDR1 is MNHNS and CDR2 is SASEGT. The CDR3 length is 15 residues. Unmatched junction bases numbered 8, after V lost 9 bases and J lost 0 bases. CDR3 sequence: CARRQGQLSGNTIYF. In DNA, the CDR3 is TGTGCCAGGCGACAGGGCCAACTCTCTGGAAACACCATATATTTT.

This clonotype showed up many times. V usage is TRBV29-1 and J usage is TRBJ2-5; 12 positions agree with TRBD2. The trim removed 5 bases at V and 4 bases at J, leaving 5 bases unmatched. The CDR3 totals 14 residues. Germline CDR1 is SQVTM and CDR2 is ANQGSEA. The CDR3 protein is CSVTLLAGGETQYF. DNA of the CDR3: TGCAGCGTTACCCTACTAGCGGGAGGAGAGACCCAGTACTTC.

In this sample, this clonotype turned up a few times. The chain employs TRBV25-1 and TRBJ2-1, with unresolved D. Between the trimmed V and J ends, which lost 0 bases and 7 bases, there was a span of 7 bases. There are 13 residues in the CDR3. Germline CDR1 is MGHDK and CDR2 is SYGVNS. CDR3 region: CASSEYRVNEQFF. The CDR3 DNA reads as TGTGCCAGCAGTGAATATCGGGTGAATGAGCAGTTCTTC.

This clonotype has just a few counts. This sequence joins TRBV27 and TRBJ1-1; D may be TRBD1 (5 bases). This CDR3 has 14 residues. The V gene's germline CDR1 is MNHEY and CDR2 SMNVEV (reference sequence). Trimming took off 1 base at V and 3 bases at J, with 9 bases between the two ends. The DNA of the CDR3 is TGTGCCAGCAGTTTATTACGGGGGGACACTGAAGCTTTCTTT. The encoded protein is CASSLLRGDTEAFF.

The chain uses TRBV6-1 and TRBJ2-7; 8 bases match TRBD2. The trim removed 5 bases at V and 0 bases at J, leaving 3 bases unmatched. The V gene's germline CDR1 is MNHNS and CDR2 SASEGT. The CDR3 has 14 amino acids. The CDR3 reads CASSRLASSYEQYF. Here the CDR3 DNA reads TGTGCCAGCAGTCGACTAGCGAGCTCCTACGAGCAGTACTTC.